This TCR beta chain comes out of a study of shared clonotypes between healthy human individuals. V lost 1 base, J lost 1 base, and 6 bases lay in between. This CDR3 is 15 amino acids long. Per germline, CDR1 SGHDT and CDR2 YYEEEE. TCRdb keeps only in-frame clones here, not all; method: immunoSEQ multiplex PCR. This sample yields about 1 million clones, of which about 77% are seen a single time; about 1.5% belongs to the top ten. The TCR was taken from a man aged 18 to 30 in good health. The V and J genes are TRBV5-6 and TRBJ2-6; D not certain. The material sequenced was memory CD4+ T cells sorted from blood. Sample subset: CD45RA-negative fraction. The CDR3 here is CASSLLQSGANVLTF. In DNA form, the CDR3 reads TGTGCCAGCAGCTTGTTACAGTCTGGGGCCAACGTCCTGACTTTC.